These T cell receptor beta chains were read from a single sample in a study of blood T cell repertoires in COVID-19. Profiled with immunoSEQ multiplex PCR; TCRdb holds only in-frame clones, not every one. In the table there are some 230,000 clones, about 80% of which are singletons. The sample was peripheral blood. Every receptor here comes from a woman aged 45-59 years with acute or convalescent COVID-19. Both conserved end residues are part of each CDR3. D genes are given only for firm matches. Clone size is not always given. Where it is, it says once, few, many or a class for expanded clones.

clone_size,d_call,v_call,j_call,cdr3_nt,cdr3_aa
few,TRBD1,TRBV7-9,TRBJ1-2,TGTGCCAGCAGCTTAGAATGGCAGGGGGCGGACTACACCTTC,CASSLEWQGADYTF
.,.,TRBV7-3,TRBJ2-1,TGTGCCAGCAGCATTACAGGTTTTAGCTCCTACAATGAGCAGTTCTTC,CASSITGFSSYNEQFF
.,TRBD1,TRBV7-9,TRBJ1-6,TGTGCCAGCAGCGGGGGGACAGGTCGGAATTCACCCCTCCACTTT,CASSGGTGRNSPLHF
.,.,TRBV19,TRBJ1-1,TGTGCCAGTTGGCGTGGGGCTGGAGTAGCTTTCTTT,CASWRGAGVAFF
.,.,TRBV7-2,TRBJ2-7,TGTGCCAGCAGCCTAGGCAGGGGCGAGCAGTACTTC,CASSLGRGEQYF
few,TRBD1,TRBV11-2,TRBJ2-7,TGTGCCAGCAGCTCGCCGGGACAGTCTACGTTAGAGCAGTACTTC,CASSSPGQSTLEQYF
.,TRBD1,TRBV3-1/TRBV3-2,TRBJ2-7,TGTGCCAGCAGACAGAGCCCAGGGGGAACCTACGAGCAGTACTTC,CASRQSPGGTYEQYF
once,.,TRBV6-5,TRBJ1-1,TGTGCCAGCATGCGGTGGGACACTGAAGCTTTCTTT,CASMRWDTEAFF
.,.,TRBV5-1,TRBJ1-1,TGCGCCAGCGGCCGGGGGAACACTGAAGCTTTCTTT,CASGRGNTEAFF
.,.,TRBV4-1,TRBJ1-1,TGCGCCAGCACCTCCCGAGCGGTGAACACTGAAGCTTTCTTT,CASTSRAVNTEAFF
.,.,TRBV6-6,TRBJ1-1,TGTGCCAGCAGTTTCCGGCGGCAGAACACTGAAGCTTTCTTT,CASSFRRQNTEAFF
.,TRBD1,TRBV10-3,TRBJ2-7,TGTGCCATCAGTGGACAGGGGTCCTACGAGCAGTACTTC,CAISGQGSYEQYF
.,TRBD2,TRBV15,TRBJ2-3,TGTGCCACCAGCAGAGACACCAGCGGGAGGGCCGGGGATACGCAGTATTTT,CATSRDTSGRAGDTQYF
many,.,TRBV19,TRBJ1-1,TGTGCCAGTCCGAGGGAAACTTCCGGGGTAGGGAACACTGAAGCTTTCTTT,CASPRETSGVGNTEAFF
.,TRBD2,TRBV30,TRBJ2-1,TGTGCCTGGGGGAGGGCTAGCGGGAGGAATGAGCAGTTCTTC,CAWGRASGRNEQFF
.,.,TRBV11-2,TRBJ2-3,TGTGCCAGCAGCTTTTCCAGGTCCACAGATACGCAGTATTTT,CASSFSRSTDTQYF
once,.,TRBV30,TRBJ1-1,TGTGCCTGGAGTGTTGAGGGAAACACTGAAGCTTTCTTT,CAWSVEGNTEAFF
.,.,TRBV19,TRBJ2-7,TGTGCCAGTAAACAGGGATCCGAGCAGTACTTC,CASKQGSEQYF
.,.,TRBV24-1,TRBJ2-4,TGTGCCACCAGTGAACGAACAGGGTCTCTAGACATTCAGTACTTC,CATSERTGSLDIQYF
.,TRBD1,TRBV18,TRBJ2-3,TGTGCCAGCTCACCGCGGGGACAGGGGGTAGATACGCAGTATTTT,CASSPRGQGVDTQYF
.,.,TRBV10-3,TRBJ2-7,TGTGCCATCAGTGATTATCCGAGCGAGCAGTACTTC,CAISDYPSEQYF
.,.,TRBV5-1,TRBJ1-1,TGCGCCAGCAGCTTAAGAGGAGGAACCAAGTACACTGAAGCTTTCTTT,CASSLRGGTKYTEAFF
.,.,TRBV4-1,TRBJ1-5,TGCGCCAGCAGCCAAGATTACTATAGCAATCAGCCCCAGCATTTT,CASSQDYYSNQPQHF
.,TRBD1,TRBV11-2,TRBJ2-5,TGTGCCAGCAGCTTAGGTCCGGGGACAGGGGGTTTGGAGACCCAGTACTTC,CASSLGPGTGGLETQYF
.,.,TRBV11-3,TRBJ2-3,TGTGCCAGCAGCTTAACGGGGGTAGGAGATACGCAGTATTTT,CASSLTGVGDTQYF
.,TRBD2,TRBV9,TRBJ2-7,TGTGCCAGCAGCGTAGGCGGGGGGCCGCTCTACGAGCAGTACTTC,CASSVGGGPLYEQYF
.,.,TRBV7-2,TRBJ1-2,TGTGCCAGCAGCTTAAGTGGGGGGTTTGGCTATGGCTACACCTTC,CASSLSGGFGYGYTF
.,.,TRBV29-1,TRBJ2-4,TGCAGCGTTGAAGGGCCGGGGTCGAACATTCAGTACTTC,CSVEGPGSNIQYF
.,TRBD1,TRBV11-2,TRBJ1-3,TGTGCCAGCGGAAACACAGGGGGCTCTGGAAACACCATATATTTT,CASGNTGGSGNTIYF
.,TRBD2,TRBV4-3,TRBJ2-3,TGCGCCAGCAGCCAAGAGATGACTAGCGGGGGACCCAATACGCAGTATTTT,CASSQEMTSGGPNTQYF
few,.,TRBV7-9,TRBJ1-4,TGTGCCAGCAGCTTAGTTGGGGGCGCCGACGAAAAACTGTTTTTT,CASSLVGGADEKLFF
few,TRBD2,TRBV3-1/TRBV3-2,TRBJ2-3,TGTGCCAGCAGCCAAGCGGGGGGGGACACAGATACGCAGTATTTT,CASSQAGGDTDTQYF
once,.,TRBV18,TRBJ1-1,TGTGCCAGCTCGGCGGCCGGGAACACTGAAGCTTTCTTT,CASSAAGNTEAFF
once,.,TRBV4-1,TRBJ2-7,TGCGCCAGCAGCCCAGGGGTTTCCTACGAGCAGTACTTC,CASSPGVSYEQYF
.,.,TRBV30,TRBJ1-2,TGTGCCTGGAGTGCCGGGAACTATGGCTACACCTTC,CAWSAGNYGYTF
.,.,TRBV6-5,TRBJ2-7,TGTGCCAGCATTTTTTCTCGGGAGCAGTACTTC,CASIFSREQYF
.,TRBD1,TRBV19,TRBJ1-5,TGTGCCAGTACCATCCCCCCAAACAGGGGAGGCAATCAGCCCCAGCATTTT,CASTIPPNRGGNQPQHF
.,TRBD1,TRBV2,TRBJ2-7,TGTGCCAGCGGGACAGGAGCCTACGAGCAGTACTTC,CASGTGAYEQYF
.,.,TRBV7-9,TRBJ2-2,TGTGCCAGCAGCTTAGTTGGGGGGTCGAACACCGGGGAGCTGTTTTTT,CASSLVGGSNTGELFF
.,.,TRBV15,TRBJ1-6,TGTGCCACCAGCAGGATTGAGGGGGTAGATTCACCCCTCCACTTT,CATSRIEGVDSPLHF
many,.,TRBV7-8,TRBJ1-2,TGTGCCAGCAGCCTACAGGCGAACTATGGCTACACCTTC,CASSLQANYGYTF
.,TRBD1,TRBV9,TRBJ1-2,TGTGCCAGCAGGGCCGGGACAGGGGTAAGTTATGGCTACACCTTC,CASRAGTGVSYGYTF